The subject of this entry is one TCR beta chain. As yet, its antigen is unknown. The data originate from a study of CXCR3-negative and CXCR3-positive naive CD8 T cells. The CDR3 covers 14 residues. Germline loops: CDR1 SGHTA, CDR2 FQGTGA. Regarding the study as a whole: Within a donor, both naive subsets shared TRBV-TRBJ usage, unlike memory cells. Memory CD8+ cells showed much lower diversity, while both naive subsets were comparably high. Naive CXCR3-positive cells had TRB CDR3s more hydrophobic than those of CXCR3-negative naive cells.

UMI-labeled 5' RACE yielded the TRB cDNA libraries. TCRdb re-called the 5' RACE reads and gives one entry per CDR3 protein, without DNA. The sample features roughly 110,000 distinct CDR3 sequences, with approximately 0.37% in its top ten. The chain is built from TRBV7-3 and TRBJ2-5; TCRdb lists TRBD1, though no DNA is available to test this call. The receptor's source is a human donor in good health. Some clones in this sample may be carry-over from other donors' samples. Material: naive CXCR3+ CD8+ T cells from blood. Sample subset: CD45RO-CCR7+CD27+CD95- naive CD8+ T cells expressing CXCR3 (TNR3+). This CDR3 reads CASSFGTGGETQYF.